A selection of T cell receptor beta chains follows, all from one sample in a study of blood T cells in healthy people across ages. MiXCR, applied by TCRdb to the 5' RACE reads, yields one record per CDR3 protein. The table includes more than 550,000 distinct CDR3 sequences, roughly 20% detected once. Source material: blood. These receptors came from an older man in good health. Each CDR3 is given with its conserved first and last residue. D genes are given only for firm matches. The size entry is marked missing in some rows and otherwise reads once, few, many or a size class.

TRBJ2-1 NA TRBV4-3 NA TGCGCCAGCAGCCATAACCCCCCGGGCTCCTACAATGAGCAGTTCTTC CASSHNPPGSYNEQFF
TRBJ2-1 NA TRBV20-1 NA TGCAGTACTAGAGGAGGGGGGACCCCTTACAATGAGCAGTTCTTC CSTRGGGTPYNEQFF
TRBJ2-1 NA TRBV12-3/TRBV12-4 few TGTGCCAGCAGTTGGCGAGAGCAGTTCTTC CASSWREQFF
TRBJ2-3 NA TRBV19 few TGTGCCAGTAGTATACAACCTCTCTACACAGATACGCAGTATTTT CASSIQPLYTDTQYF
TRBJ1-1 NA TRBV6-1 few TGTGCCAGCAGTGAAGTGAGGGGGAACAGCGTAGCTTTCTTT CASSEVRGNSVAFF
TRBJ1-5 TRBD1 TRBV18 few TGTGCCAGCTCACCTTCACCCGACAGGGAAAATCCGCCCCAGCATTTT CASSPSPDRENPPQHF
TRBJ2-1 TRBD2 TRBV19 NA TGTGCCAGCACACTAGCGGGGGGTAGGAGGACCTACAATGAGCAGTTCTTC CASTLAGGRRTYNEQFF
TRBJ2-3 TRBD2 TRBV12-3/TRBV12-4 NA TGTGCCAGCAGTAAGACTAGCTCCACAGATACGCAGTATTTT CASSKTSSTDTQYF
TRBJ2-1 TRBD2 TRBV7-2 few TGTGCCAGCAGCTACCACCCGCTAGCGGGGGGGCTCAATGAGCAGTTCTTC CASSYHPLAGGLNEQFF
TRBJ1-2 TRBD1 TRBV28 few TGTGCCAGCAGTGCTCGACAGGGGTCGGATCCCTATGGCTACACCTTC CASSARQGSDPYGYTF
TRBJ1-1 NA TRBV20-1 few TGCAGTGCTAGAGATAGCCCAGGGAGGATGGAAGCTTTCTTT CSARDSPGRMEAFF
TRBJ2-1 NA TRBV11-3 NA TGTGCCAGCAGCCAACCCCCGCCCAATGAGCAGTTCTTC CASSQPPPNEQFF
TRBJ1-1 NA TRBV5-1 many TGCGCCAGCAGCCAATTTGCGGTGACTGAAGCTTTCTTT CASSQFAVTEAFF
TRBJ2-1 NA TRBV24-1 few TGTGCCACCAGTGACCCGGACTCCGTTCTTGAGCAGTTCTTC CATSDPDSVLEQFF
TRBJ1-2 NA TRBV12-3/TRBV12-4 few TGTGCCAGCAGCGGAATGCTCTATGGCTACACCTTC CASSGMLYGYTF
TRBJ2-1 TRBD2 TRBV29-1 many TGCAGCCTGGGTACTAGCGGGAGGAGAAATGAGCAGTTCTTC CSLGTSGRRNEQFF
TRBJ2-2 TRBD2 TRBV6-1 NA TGTGCCAGCAGAGTCCGTACCGGGACTAGTAACACCGGGGAGCTGTTTTTT CASRVRTGTSNTGELFF
TRBJ2-1 TRBD1 TRBV4-2 few TGTGCCAGCAGCCCACCCGGACAGGAAAGCAATGAGCAGTTCTTC CASSPPGQESNEQFF
TRBJ2-3 TRBD2 TRBV10-1 few TGCGCCAGCAGTGAGCCGGGACTAACTGTGGGGGATACGCAGTATTTT CASSEPGLTVGDTQYF
TRBJ1-1 NA TRBV7-9 NA TGTGCCAGCAGCACCAGGCCGGACACTGAAGCTTTCTTT CASSTRPDTEAFF
TRBJ2-1 NA TRBV24-1 few TGTGCCACCAGTGACCCCGGGCGATCGGAGCAGTTCTTC CATSDPGRSEQFF
TRBJ2-2 NA TRBV27 few TGTGCCAGCAGTCTCCGACAGACAACCGGGGAGCTGTTTTTT CASSLRQTTGELFF
TRBJ2-5 NA TRBV5-5 NA TGTGCCAGCAGCCAAGAAAAAGAGACCCAGTGCTTC CASSQEKETQCF
TRBJ2-2 TRBD2 TRBV7-9 NA TGTGCCAGCAGCGCCGGGACTAAGAACACCGGGGAGCTGTTTTTT CASSAGTKNTGELFF
TRBJ2-1 NA TRBV20-1 many TGCAGTGCTTTTCAGGACGGATACAATGAGCAGTTCTTC CSAFQDGYNEQFF
TRBJ2-6 NA TRBV9 many TGTGCCAGCAGCGTGGGGGGGGCCAACGTCCTGACTTTC CASSVGGANVLTF
TRBJ2-2 TRBD1 TRBV14 few TGTGCCAGCAGCCTTCGACAGGGGCACACCGGGGAGCTGTTTTTT CASSLRQGHTGELFF
TRBJ2-1 NA TRBV6-5 NA TGTGCCAGCAGTTACACTCAACGGGGGCCGGTGGTCTTC CASSYTQRGPVVF
TRBJ2-3 NA TRBV5-1 NA TGCGCCAGCAGCGAGCAGGGGCCAGTTACAGATACGCAGTATTTT CASSEQGPVTDTQYF
TRBJ2-2 TRBD2 TRBV10-2 few TGCGCCAGCAGACCTAGCGGCAACACCGGGGAGCTGTTTTTT CASRPSGNTGELFF
TRBJ1-3 NA TRBV11-2 NA TGTGCCAGCAGCTTAGTGGCAGGCAGCACCTCTGGAAACACCATATATTTT CASSLVAGSTSGNTIYF
TRBJ2-6 NA TRBV12-3/TRBV12-4 NA TGTGCCAGCAGTTGGCGCAGGGCTGGGGCCAACGTCCTGACTTTC CASSWRRAGANVLTF
TRBJ1-4 NA TRBV20-1 few TGCAGTGCTAGAGATCTTGAGAATGAAAAACTGTTTTTT CSARDLENEKLFF
TRBJ1-2 NA TRBV20-1 NA TGCAGTGCTAGAGATCCAGGACAGACTAACTATGGCTACACCTTC CSARDPGQTNYGYTF
TRBJ2-3 NA TRBV6-6 few TGTGCCAGCAGATTTGCGGGCCCCCTTAATACGCAGTATTTT CASRFAGPLNTQYF
TRBJ2-5 TRBD1 TRBV5-1 NA TGCGCCAGCAGCTCCCAAGGGGGCGCCAATCTTGGAGAGACCCAGTACTTC CASSSQGGANLGETQYF
TRBJ2-2 TRBD1 TRBV5-5 few TGTGCCAGCAGCCGAGACAGGGCCGGGGAGCTGTTTTTT CASSRDRAGELFF
TRBJ2-5 TRBD1 TRBV7-8 NA TGTGCCAGCAGCTTAGATACAGGGGGTAGGGCCCAGTACTTC CASSLDTGGRAQYF
TRBJ1-6 NA TRBV20-1 NA TGCAGTGCTAGAGATCGGGGAGGGGTGAGGAATTCACCCCTCCACTTT CSARDRGGVRNSPLHF
TRBJ2-3 NA TRBV14 NA TGTGCCAGCAGCGCTTCCCCAAGTCCTCAGTATTTT CASSASPSPQYF
TRBJ2-1 NA TRBV7-6 NA TGTGCCAGCAGCTCCGGAGGGGGCCCCTCCTATGAGCAGTTCTTC CASSSGGGPSYEQFF
TRBJ2-1 TRBD2 TRBV20-1 few TGCAGTGCCCCGGGACTAGCGGGGAGTGGTGAGCAGTTCTTC CSAPGLAGSGEQFF
TRBJ2-3 NA TRBV24-1 few TGTGCCACCAGTGATTTTTTGGATACGCAGTATTTT CATSDFLDTQYF
TRBJ2-4 TRBD1 TRBV28 NA TGTGCCAGCAACCCGGACAGGGTATCGAACATTCAGTACTTC CASNPDRVSNIQYF
TRBJ2-3 NA TRBV5-1 few TGCGCCAGCAGCTCACATCGTGGCGGCAGCACAGATACGCAGTATTTT CASSSHRGGSTDTQYF